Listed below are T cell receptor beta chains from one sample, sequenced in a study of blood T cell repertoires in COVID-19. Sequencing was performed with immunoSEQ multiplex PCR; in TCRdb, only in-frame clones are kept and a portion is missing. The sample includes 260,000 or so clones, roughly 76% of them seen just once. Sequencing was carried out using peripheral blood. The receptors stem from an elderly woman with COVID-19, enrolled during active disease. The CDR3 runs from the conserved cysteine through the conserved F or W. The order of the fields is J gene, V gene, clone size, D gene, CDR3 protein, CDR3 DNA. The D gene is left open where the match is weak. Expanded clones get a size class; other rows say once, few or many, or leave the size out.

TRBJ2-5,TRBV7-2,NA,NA,CASSLSGVETQYF,TGTGCCAGCAGCTTGTCGGGAGTCGAGACCCAGTACTTC
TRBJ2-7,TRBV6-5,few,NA,CASTAGGYNEQYF,TGTGCCAGCACTGCTGGAGGGTACAACGAGCAGTACTTC
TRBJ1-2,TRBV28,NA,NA,CASSSRLTLYGYTF,TGTGCCAGCAGCTCCCGGCTGACACTCTATGGCTACACCTTC
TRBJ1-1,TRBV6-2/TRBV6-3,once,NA,CASSRPGGLLAEAFF,TGTGCCAGCAGTCGACCCGGGGGACTGCTCGCTGAAGCTTTCTTT
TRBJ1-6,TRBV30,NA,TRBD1,CAWIPSTGRNSPLHF,TGTGCCTGGATTCCCTCGACAGGGAGGAATTCACCCCTCCACTTT
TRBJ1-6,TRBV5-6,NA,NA,CASTLKLSSYNSPLHF,TGTGCCAGCACCCTTAAATTGAGCTCCTATAATTCACCCCTCCACTTT
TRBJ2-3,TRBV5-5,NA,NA,CASSLWGVGTDTQYF,TGTGCCAGCAGCTTGTGGGGGGTTGGAACAGATACGCAGTATTTT
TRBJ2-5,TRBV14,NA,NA,CASSLPGGPLKETQYF,TGTGCCAGCAGCCTTCCCGGGGGTCCACTGAAAGAGACCCAGTACTTC
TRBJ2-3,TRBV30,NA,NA,CAWSVEAVLADTQYF,TGTGCCTGGAGTGTCGAAGCGGTTTTGGCAGATACGCAGTATTTT
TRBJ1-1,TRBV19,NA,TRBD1,CASIKGGQGNTEAFF,TGTGCCAGTATCAAAGGGGGACAGGGGAACACTGAAGCTTTCTTT